The rows below give T cell receptor beta chains drawn from one sample of a study of prognosis after radiotherapy for stage I lung cancer. MiXCR, run by TCRdb on the multiplex PCR reads, gives a single entry per CDR3 protein. The data contain more than 13,000 distinct CDR3 sequences, less than 35% of them singletons. The material was PBMCs, obtained before or after stereotactic body radiation therapy (not recorded which). These receptors were collected from a donor of 50 years or more with non-small cell lung cancer. Each CDR3 is given with its conserved first and last residue. A D gene is named only where the DNA matches it firmly. Not every row has a clone size; where given, it reads once, few, many or a size class.

.	many	TRBV4-1	TRBJ2-7	TGCGCCAGCAGCCAACCTAGTGACCTAGTCCTGGGGGAGCAGTACTTC	CASSQPSDLVLGEQYF
.	many	TRBV28	TRBJ2-1	TGTGCCAGCAGTTTATTCAGTCAGGAGGACTACAATGAGCAGTTCTTC	CASSLFSQEDYNEQFF
TRBD1	many	TRBV5-6	TRBJ1-6	TGTGCCAGCAGCTTGCAGCAGGGGGGCTCACCCCTCCACTTT	CASSLQQGGSPLHF
.	.	TRBV4-1	TRBJ2-2	TGCGCCAGTAGCTTTCTAGTGGGCACCGGGGAGCTGTTTTTT	CASSFLVGTGELFF
.	many	TRBV4-2	TRBJ2-3	TGTGCCAGCAGCCAAGGAAGCACAGATACGCAGTATTTT	CASSQGSTDTQYF
TRBD2	many	TRBV7-9	TRBJ2-3	TGTGCCAGCAGCTTAGGCCAGGGAGGGGATACGCAGTATTTT	CASSLGQGGDTQYF
.	many	TRBV2	TRBJ1-2	TGTGCCAGCAGTCGGACGGGGCCTAACTATGGCTACACCTTC	CASSRTGPNYGYTF
TRBD1	few	TRBV6-1	TRBJ2-7	TGTGCCAGCAGCTGGACCGGGACAGGGGGGGAGCAGTACTTC	CASSWTGTGGEQYF
TRBD2	medium-sized	TRBV2	TRBJ2-1	TGTGCCAGCAGTCAGGCGGGTAGCGGGACTTACAATGAGCAGTTCTTC	CASSQAGSGTYNEQFF
.	.	TRBV6-5	TRBJ2-5	TGTGCCAGCAGTTACTACGACCCCAATCAAGAGACCCAGTACTTC	CASSYYDPNQETQYF
.	many	TRBV7-9	TRBJ1-1	TGTGCCAGCAGCACCGGACTAGGTATGAACACTGAAGCTTTCTTT	CASSTGLGMNTEAFF
.	.	TRBV2	TRBJ1-5	TGTGCCAGCAGTGGAACAGGGTTGGGCAATAGGCCCCAGCATTTT	CASSGTGLGNRPQHF
.	medium-sized	TRBV12-3/TRBV12-4	TRBJ1-2	TGTGCCAGCAGTTTAGGGGGACTATATGGCTACACCTTC	CASSLGGLYGYTF
.	.	TRBV5-1	TRBJ1-2	TGCGCCAGCAGCTCCCGATGGCAGGTTGAAGGCTACACCTTC	CASSSRWQVEGYTF
.	medium-sized	TRBV27	TRBJ1-6	TGTGCCAGCAGTTTTCTGGGGTCACCCCTCCACTTT	CASSFLGSPLHF
TRBD2	medium-sized	TRBV12-3/TRBV12-4	TRBJ2-1	TGTGCCAGCAGTCCTCGGGGGGGTGGGAATGAGCAGTTCTTC	CASSPRGGGNEQFF
.	many	TRBV6-1	TRBJ1-1	TGTGCCAGCAGCCAATACAGGGAGGTGAACACTGAAGCTTTCTTT	CASSQYREVNTEAFF
.	medium-sized	TRBV11-2	TRBJ2-1	TGTGCCAGCAGCCCCCGCGATGAGCAGTTCTTC	CASSPRDEQFF
TRBD1	medium-sized	TRBV12-3/TRBV12-4	TRBJ1-3	TGTGCCAGCAGTTGGGACAGCTACTCTGGAAACACCATATATTTT	CASSWDSYSGNTIYF
TRBD2	.	TRBV12-3/TRBV12-4	TRBJ2-1	TGTGCCAGCACTCTAGCGGGAGGGCCAGGAAATGAGCAGTTCTTC	CASTLAGGPGNEQFF
TRBD2	.	TRBV28	TRBJ2-3	TGTGCCAGCAGACGTCTAGCGGGAGGGCCTTCAGATACGCAGTATTTT	CASRRLAGGPSDTQYF
.	many	TRBV29-1	TRBJ1-1	TGCAGCGCGGCAGGGTCGGGGGGGAACACTGAAGCTTTCTTT	CSAAGSGGNTEAFF
.	many	TRBV27	TRBJ1-5	TGTGCCAGCAGGCTTCGTGGGAGGGGGACCTGGTCGGAACAGCCCCAGCATTTT	CASRLRGRGTWSEQPQHF
TRBD1	.	TRBV5-4	TRBJ2-2	TGTGCCAGCAGCTCAGGACAGGAGAACACCGGGGAGCTGTTTTTT	CASSSGQENTGELFF
.	.	TRBV20-1	TRBJ2-1	TGCAGTGCTAGGGAATACAATGAGCAGTTCTTC	CSAREYNEQFF
.	.	TRBV20-1	TRBJ1-6	TGCAGTGCGAGAATGGGCGATCAGGATTCACCCCTACACTTT	CSARMGDQDSPLHF
.	many	TRBV11-1	TRBJ2-7	TGTGCCAGCAGCTTAGCGAGCAGGGAGTACTACGAGCAGTACTTC	CASSLASREYYEQYF
TRBD1	many	TRBV6-1	TRBJ1-1	TGTGCCAGCATTCGGGACAGGGTGACTGAAGCTTTCTTT	CASIRDRVTEAFF
.	.	TRBV4-1	TRBJ2-2	TGCGCCAGCAGTCCTCCCTTGTCGGGTGACGGCGGGGAGCTGCTTTTT	CASSPPLSGDGGELLF
TRBD1	many	TRBV15	TRBJ2-7	TGTGCCACCAGCAGAGATCTTCAGGGGGTCTCCTACGAGCAGTACTTC	CATSRDLQGVSYEQYF
TRBD1	many	TRBV11-2	TRBJ1-5	TGTGCCAGCAGCAAAACAGGGGGAAGCAATCAGCCCCAGCATTTT	CASSKTGGSNQPQHF
TRBD1	many	TRBV29-1	TRBJ1-4	TGCAGCGCCAAGACAGGGGATCGTGAAAAACTGTTTTTT	CSAKTGDREKLFF
TRBD2	.	TRBV6-4	TRBJ2-1	TGTGCCAGCAGTGAAGGATCCTGGCGGGGGGAGCGGTTCTTC	CASSEGSWRGERFF
.	.	TRBV7-2	TRBJ1-5	TGTGCCAGCAGCTTTGCCCACTTCGGACAGAATCAGACCCAGCATTTT	CASSFAHFGQNQTQHF
.	many	TRBV6-5	TRBJ2-6	TGTGCCAGCAGTTACCAAGGACCGCGGTACTCTGGGGCCAACGTCCTGACTTTC	CASSYQGPRYSGANVLTF
.	many	TRBV3-1	TRBJ2-1	TGTGCCAGCAGCCAATTGGGGGTGAATGAGCAGTTCTTC	CASSQLGVNEQFF
.	many	TRBV7-2	TRBJ2-5	TGTGCCAGCAGCTTGGGATGGGCTCAAGAGACCCAGTACTTC	CASSLGWAQETQYF
.	medium-sized	TRBV6-1	TRBJ1-2	TGTGCCAGCAGTGAAGCATTTGGCTACACCTTC	CASSEAFGYTF
TRBD1	.	TRBV11-2	TRBJ2-6	TGTGCCAGCTTAGACAGGGGACAGGGGCATCCTGGGGCCAACGTCCTGACTTTC	CASLDRGQGHPGANVLTF
.	many	TRBV24-1	TRBJ1-5	TGTGCCACCACTTACAGAGCATACAGTAGTCAGCCCCAGCATTTT	CATTYRAYSSQPQHF
TRBD2	many	TRBV5-1	TRBJ2-3	TGCGCCAGCAGCCGGACAACTAGCGGGGGGTCGGCAGATACGCAGTATTTT	CASSRTTSGGSADTQYF
TRBD1	medium-sized	TRBV7-8	TRBJ1-2	TGTGCCAGCACCCCAGGAGGCAAACGGGACAGCTATGGCTACACCTTC	CASTPGGKRDSYGYTF
TRBD1	medium-sized	TRBV6-1	TRBJ2-7	TGTGCCAGCAGTGAAGCGTTCGGACAGGGATCCTACGAGCAGTACTTC	CASSEAFGQGSYEQYF
TRBD1	medium-sized	TRBV12-3/TRBV12-4	TRBJ2-2	TGTGCCAGCAAGAAGAACTCCGGGACAGACACCGGGGAGCTGTTTTTT	CASKKNSGTDTGELFF
.	medium-sized	TRBV2	TRBJ1-1	TGTGCCAGCAGTGAAGCGGAACGGGCTTCATGGGGCACTGAAGCTTTCTTT	CASSEAERASWGTEAFF
.	.	TRBV6-1	TRBJ2-7	TGTGCCAGCAGTACAGGGAAATCCTACGAGAAGTACTTC	CASSTGKSYEKYF
.	many	TRBV7-2	TRBJ2-3	TGTGCCAGCAGCATAGCCTGGGGGAGCACAGATACGCAGTATTTT	CASSIAWGSTDTQYF
.	many	TRBV12-3/TRBV12-4	TRBJ1-5	TGTGCCAGCAGTTTAAATTCCGGGGAGCCCCAGCATTTT	CASSLNSGEPQHF
.	many	TRBV4-1	TRBJ1-5	TGCGCCAGCAGCCAAGGCAATCAGCCCCAGCATTTT	CASSQGNQPQHF
.	.	TRBV15	TRBJ2-1	TGTGCCACCAGCAGAGTAGGGCAGGCAGTGTGGAATGAGCAGTTCTTT	CATSRVGQAVWNEQFF
TRBD1	many	TRBV5-4	TRBJ2-1	TGTGCCAGCAGCTCCGGGACAGGGGCGGGGAATGAGCAGTTCTTC	CASSSGTGAGNEQFF
.	medium-sized	TRBV7-9	TRBJ1-3	TGTGCCAGCAGCTTATTTGGCGGGGCGGAGGGAAACACCATATATTTT	CASSLFGGAEGNTIYF
.	many	TRBV7-9	TRBJ1-3	TGTGCCAGCAGCTTAAACTTAGTTAGGGGGGCCTTCTCTGGAAACACCATATATTTT	CASSLNLVRGAFSGNTIYF
.	many	TRBV7-2	TRBJ2-2	TGTGCCAGCACCCCGCCCGGAGGCGCCGGGGAGCTGTTTTTT	CASTPPGGAGELFF
.	many	TRBV10-3	TRBJ2-3	TGTGCCATCAGCATACTAGAGGGCACAGATACGCAGTATTTT	CAISILEGTDTQYF
.	many	TRBV4-1	TRBJ1-3	TGCGCCAGCACCCCCGGACGGCTCTCTGGAAACACCATATATTTT	CASTPGRLSGNTIYF
TRBD2	.	TRBV30	TRBJ2-5	TGTGCCTGGGGTTCGGGGGGGGAGACCCAGTACTTC	CAWGSGGETQYF